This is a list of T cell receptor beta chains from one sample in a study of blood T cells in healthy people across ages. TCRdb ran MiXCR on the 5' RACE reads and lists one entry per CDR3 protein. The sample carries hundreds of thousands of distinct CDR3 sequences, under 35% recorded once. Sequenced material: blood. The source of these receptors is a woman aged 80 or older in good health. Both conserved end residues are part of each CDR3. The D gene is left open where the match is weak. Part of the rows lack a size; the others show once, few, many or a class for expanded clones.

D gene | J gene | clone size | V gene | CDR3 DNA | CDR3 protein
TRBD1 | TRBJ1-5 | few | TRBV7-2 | TGTGCCAGCAGCTCAGACGGACAGGGGTGGGAGCCCCAGCATTTT | CASSSDGQGWEPQHF
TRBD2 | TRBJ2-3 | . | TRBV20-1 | TGCAGTGCTAGAGACAAAATAGCGGGGGGGCCAGATACGCAGTATTTT | CSARDKIAGGPDTQYF
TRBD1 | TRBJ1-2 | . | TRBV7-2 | TGTGCCAGCAGCATAAACAGGGGGCGCGATGGCTACACCTTC | CASSINRGRDGYTF
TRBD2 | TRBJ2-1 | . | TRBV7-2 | TGTGCCAGCAGCTTGGGGACTTGGGAGCGGGGGACCTACAATGAGCAGTTCTTC | CASSLGTWERGTYNEQFF
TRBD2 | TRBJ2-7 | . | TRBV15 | TGTGCCACCAGCAGAGCTCGACTAGCGGGGGACTACAATGAGCAGTACTTC | CATSRARLAGDYNEQYF
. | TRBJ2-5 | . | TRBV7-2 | TGTGCCAGCAGCTTAGCGGGGAAACACCAAGAGACCCAGTACTTC | CASSLAGKHQETQYF
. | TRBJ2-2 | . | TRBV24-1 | TGTGCCACCAGAGGTACAGAAAACACCGGGGAGCTGTTTTTT | CATRGTENTGELFF
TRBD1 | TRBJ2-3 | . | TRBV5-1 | TGCGCCAGCAGCCCGGACAGGGGGAACACCGGGGAGCTGTATTTT | CASSPDRGNTGELYF
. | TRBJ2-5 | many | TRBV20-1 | TGCAGTGCTAGAGATAAAGGCAGAATCCAAGAGACCCAGTACTTC | CSARDKGRIQETQYF
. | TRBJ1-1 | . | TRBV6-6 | TGTGCCAGCAGTTACTCGCGGGGAAACGCTGAAGCTTTCTTT | CASSYSRGNAEAFF
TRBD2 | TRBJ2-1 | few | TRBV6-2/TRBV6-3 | TGTGCCAGCAGACAACTTCTAGCGGAACCCTACAATGAGCAGTTCTTC | CASRQLLAEPYNEQFF
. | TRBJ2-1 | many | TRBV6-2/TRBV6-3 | TGTGCCAGCAGTGACTCCGGCGAATCAAGGGCTGAGCAGTTCTTC | CASSDSGESRAEQFF
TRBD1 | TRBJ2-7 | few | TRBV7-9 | TGTGCCAGCAGCTTAGAACAGGGGTCATCCGAGCAGTACTTC | CASSLEQGSSEQYF
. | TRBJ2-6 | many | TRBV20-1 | TGCAGTGCTTACTCGACAATTACTGGGGCCAACGTCCTGACTTTC | CSAYSTITGANVLTF
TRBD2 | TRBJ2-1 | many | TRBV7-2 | TGTGCCAGCAGTCCTAGCGGGGGGGGGGTCAATGAGCAGTTCTTC | CASSPSGGGVNEQFF
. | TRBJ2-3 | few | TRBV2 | TGTGCCAGCAGCGCCTCAGGAGGGGTGATCCGCACAGATACGCAGTATTTT | CASSASGGVIRTDTQYF
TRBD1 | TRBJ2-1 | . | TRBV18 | TGTGCCAGCTCAAACGGACAGGGACCCTACAATGAGCAGTTCTTC | CASSNGQGPYNEQFF
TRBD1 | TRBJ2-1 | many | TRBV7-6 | TGTGCCAGCAGCTTAGGATCCCGGACAGGGGAAACCTACAATGAGCAGTTCTTC | CASSLGSRTGETYNEQFF
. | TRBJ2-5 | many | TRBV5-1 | TGTGCCAGCAGTTTAGGGACAGAGACCCAGTACTTC | CASSLGTETQYF
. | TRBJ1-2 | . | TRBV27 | TGTGCCAGCAGTCGCGGCATCGGTAATAACTATGGCTACACCTTC | CASSRGIGNNYGYTF
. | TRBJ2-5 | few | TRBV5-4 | TGTGCCAGCAGCGGGGGACTGCTCCAAGAGACCCAGTACTTC | CASSGGLLQETQYF
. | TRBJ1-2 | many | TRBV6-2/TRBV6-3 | TGTGCCAGCACCCACGGACGGGATGGCTACACCTTC | CASTHGRDGYTF
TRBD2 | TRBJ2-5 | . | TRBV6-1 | TGTGCCAGCAGCCGTCAACGGGGGGGCCGGACACGCGAGACCCAGTACTTC | CASSRQRGGRTRETQYF
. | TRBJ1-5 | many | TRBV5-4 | TGTGCCAGCAGCTCAGACAGCGATCAGCCCCAGCATTTT | CASSSDSDQPQHF
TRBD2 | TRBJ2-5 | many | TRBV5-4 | TGTGCCAGCAGCTCGCGGGGGGGCTTTGGAGAGACCCAGTACTTC | CASSSRGGFGETQYF
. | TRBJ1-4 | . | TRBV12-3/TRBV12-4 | TGTGCCAGCAGCGCGTACAGGGTTGGAGATGAAAAACTGTTTTTT | CASSAYRVGDEKLFF
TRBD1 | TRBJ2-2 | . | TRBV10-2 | TGCGCCACCCGAGGACAGGGGGAAACCGGGGAGCTGTTTTTT | CATRGQGETGELFF
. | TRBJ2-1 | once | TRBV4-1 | TGCGCCAGCAGCCCGGACTCGGTGTCCTACGATGAGCAGTTCTTC | CASSPDSVSYDEQFF
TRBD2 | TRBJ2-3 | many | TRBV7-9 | TGTGCCAGCAGCTCCCCTAATCAAGCGGGAGAACCCACAGATACGCAGTATTTT | CASSSPNQAGEPTDTQYF
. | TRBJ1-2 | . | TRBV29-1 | TGCAGCGTGGTGGGCAGGGAGAGCTATGGCTACACCTTC | CSVVGRESYGYTF